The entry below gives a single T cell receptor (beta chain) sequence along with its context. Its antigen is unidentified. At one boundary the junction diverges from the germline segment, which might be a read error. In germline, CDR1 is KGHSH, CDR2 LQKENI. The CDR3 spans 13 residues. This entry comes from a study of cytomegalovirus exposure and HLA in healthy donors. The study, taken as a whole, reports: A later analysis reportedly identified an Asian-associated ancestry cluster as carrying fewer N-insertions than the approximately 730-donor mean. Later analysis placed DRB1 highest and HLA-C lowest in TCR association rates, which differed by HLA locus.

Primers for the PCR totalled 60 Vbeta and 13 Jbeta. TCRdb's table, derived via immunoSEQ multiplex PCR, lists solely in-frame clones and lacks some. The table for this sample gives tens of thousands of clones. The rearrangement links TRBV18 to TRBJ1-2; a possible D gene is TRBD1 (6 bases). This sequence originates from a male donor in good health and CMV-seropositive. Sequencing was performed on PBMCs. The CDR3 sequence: CASSPPGDYGYTF. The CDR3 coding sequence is TGTGCCAGCTCGCCACCAGGGGACTATGGCTACACCTTC.